The following is a TCR beta chain sequence with its context. This clone showed up just a few times. Which antigen it targets is not known. Base qualities are not at hand, and no much larger clone is one base apart. To identify antigen-specific CD4+ T cell clonotypes by their expansion, the ViraFEST assay first stimulated PBMC with viral peptide pools and then applied TCR sequencing. After 10 to 11 days of culture, CD4+ T cells were isolated with the EasySep CD4+ T cell isolation kit. The absence of prior SARS-CoV-2 infection in healthy vaccine recipients was confirmed by negative nucleocapsid antibodies before and after vaccination. A few million PBMC per well were cultured with about 9 ug/ml peptides in IMDM containing about 5% human AB serum, roughly 10 IU/ml IL-2 and gentamicin. On days 3 and 7, half of the culture medium was replaced with fresh IL-2-containing medium. Unless noted otherwise, every peptide stimulation condition was grown in triplicate wells. PBMC were separated from whole blood using Ficoll-Paque Plus gradient centrifugation and were then either cryopreserved at -140C or used fresh. The overlapping peptide pools covered the spike proteins of SARS-CoV-2 and of the common cold coronaviruses HCoV-NL63, HCoV-OC43 and HCoV-229E. The QIAamp micro DNA kit was used to extract genomic DNA from the cultured CD4+ T cells.

From a lookup of the germline V gene (reference sequence), CDR1 and CDR2 are LNHDA and SQIVND. At the junction V is shortened by 6 bases and J by 6 bases, with 12 bases in between. From the cysteine up to the phenylalanine, the CDR3 has a length of 13 residues. The retained sequence is limited to the CDR3, 39 bases, with the frame set at the first base. The data belong to a study of vaccination effects on CD4 cells after COVID-19 (dated by TCRdb to 2022 to 2024). Broadly, across the study: Each participant got two doses of an mRNA SARS-CoV-2 vaccine, either BNT162b2 or mRNA-1273. Cultures from other donors in the study were sequenced with the Oncomine TCR Beta short-read assay on an Illumina iSeq 100. SARS-CoV-2 spike-specific CD4+ TCR repertoires from before and after mRNA vaccination were compared in COVID-19 convalescent patients and in infection-naive vaccine recipients. A total of around eleven COVID-19 convalescent patients and a handful of SARS-CoV-2-naive healthy vaccine recipients were included in the full study. Summary of the overall study and its limitations: Both infection-induced and vaccine-induced clones contracted markedly at late post-vaccination timepoints, which is consistent with waning T cell responses. Among healthy vaccine recipients, nearly all vaccine-induced clones were SARS-CoV-2 mono-reactive, and only 1 of 255 was cross-reactive with common cold coronaviruses. The study was limited by a small number of convalescent patients and lacked early post-infection timepoints.

Library preparation was by the immunoSEQ multiplex PCR assay. DNA from the cultured, isolated CD4+ T cells was subjected to TCR beta CDR3 sequencing. In the paper's pipeline: Non-productive TCR sequences were removed, reads were trimmed to the CDR3 region, and CDR3s of at least 7 amino acids were retained. The MANAFEST web app was used to pick out antigen-specific clonotypes by comparing their expansion in peptide wells with that in reference cultures. To count as positive, a clone had to show expansion at FDR<0.05 compared with the reference and with all other wells, an odds ratio above 5, and a frequency above 0.1% in two replicate wells. Cross-reactive clonotypes were defined as significantly expanded in SARS-CoV-2 spike wells and in at least one common cold coronavirus spike condition. CDR3 similarity was assessed by Levenshtein distance with the stringdist R package, and unrooted trees were built with ape in R 3.6.1. TCRdb re-hosts the immuneACCESS table, in-frame sequences only. Its copies lack some clones; in the studies checked, an unresolved V gene accounts for under half of them, and the cause for the rest is not known. V and J calls and clone size are given by that table; D and trimming were obtained from the DNA. For this sample the table gives about 43,000 clones, of which roughly four fifths were detected only once. The ten largest clones represent 11% of the sample.

This chain joins TRBV19 to TRBJ1-3; the D gene is possibly TRBD1, with 5 bases matching. The sequences come from CD4+ T cells from PBMCs cultured with SARS-CoV-2 spike peptides, collected before COVID-19 vaccination. This specimen's cell subset or site label, interpreted: SARS-CoV-2 spike overlapping peptide pool stimulation. The clonotype was recovered from a human donor who received a COVID-19 vaccine. The CDR3 amino acid sequence is: CASRAGTENTIYF. The nucleotides read TGTGCCAGTAGAGCCGGGACGGAAAACACCATATATTTT. Beyond the CDR3, the reference TRBV19 and TRBJ1-3 genes provide the residues; the full variable domain reads: DGGITQSPKYLFRKEGQNVTLSCEQNLNHDAMYWYRQDPGQGLRLIYYSQIVNDFQKGDIAEGYSVSREKKESFPLTVTSAQKNPTAFYLCASRAGTENTIYFGEGSWLTVV.